Listed below are T cell receptor beta chains from one sample, sequenced in a study of prognosis after radiotherapy for stage I lung cancer. TCRdb independently ran MiXCR on the multiplex PCR reads; one entry per CDR3 protein. The sample yields approximately 23,000 distinct CDR3 sequences, about 40% seen once. The sample in question was PBMCs, obtained before or after stereotactic body radiation therapy (not recorded which). Receptors originate from a donor at least 50 years old with non-small cell lung cancer. CDR3s include the opening cysteine and the closing phenylalanine or tryptophan. D genes are given only for firm matches. Clone size, where shown, is once, few, many, or a class for clones that have expanded.

abundance | j_gene | d_gene | v_gene | CDR3aa | CDR3nt
NA | TRBJ2-6 | NA | TRBV7-3 | CASSLGYGSNVLTF | TGTGCCAGCAGCTTAGGGTATGGGTCCAACGTCCTTACTTTC
NA | TRBJ2-7 | NA | TRBV7-8 | CASSSAPVLRGREQYF | TGTGCCAGCAGCTCGGCGCCGGTACTCCGTGGGCGCGAGCAGTACTTC
NA | TRBJ2-1 | NA | TRBV7-2 | CASIHDGDNEQFF | TGTGCCAGCATCCACGACGGGGACAATGAGCAGTTCTTC
NA | TRBJ2-2 | NA | TRBV6-5 | CASSYMGADGELFF | TGTGCCAGCAGTTACATGGGGGCTGACGGGGAGCTGTTTTTT
many | TRBJ2-2 | NA | TRBV3-1 | CASSPQGLGDTGELFF | TGTGCCAGCAGCCCCCAGGGGTTGGGCGACACCGGGGAGCTGTTTTTT
once | TRBJ1-5 | NA | TRBV19 | CASRYGSSFKGPQHF | TGTGCCAGTAGATACGGGTCATCGTTTAAAGGGCCCCAGCATTTT
many | TRBJ1-1 | NA | TRBV2 | CASSIGARTEAFF | TGTGCCAGCAGTATAGGGGCACGTACTGAAGCTTTCTTT
NA | TRBJ1-6 | NA | TRBV30 | CAWGRTYNSPLHF | TGTGCCTGGGGGAGGACCTATAATTCACCCCTCCACTTT
many | TRBJ1-1 | NA | TRBV5-8 | CASSFWSSANTEAFF | TGTGCCAGCAGCTTTTGGTCGAGTGCGAACACTGAAGCTTTCTTT
NA | TRBJ2-1 | NA | TRBV12-3/TRBV12-4 | CASSSGTLQFF | TGTGCCAGCAGTTCTGGTACTCTGCAGTTCTTC
many | TRBJ1-3 | NA | TRBV19 | CASSIRLKDTIYF | TGTGCCAGTAGTATTCGACTCAAGGACACCATATATTTT
NA | TRBJ2-7 | TRBD2 | TRBV11-3 | CASSFRDYRVYTYEQYF | TGTGCCAGCAGCTTCCGGGACTATCGGGTATACACCTACGAGCAGTACTTC
NA | TRBJ2-7 | NA | TRBV2 | CASSLSSGLTFLF | TGTGCCAGCAGTTTGAGTTCAGGGCTCACTTTTCTCTTC
NA | TRBJ2-3 | TRBD1 | TRBV5-1 | CASSRDRGADTQYF | TGCGCCAGCAGCCGGGACAGGGGAGCAGATACGCAGTATTTT
NA | TRBJ1-1 | NA | TRBV5-1 | CASSYSLYTEAFF | TGTGCCAGCAGCTACAGCTTGTACACTGAAGCTTTCTTT
few | TRBJ1-2 | NA | TRBV19 | CAISHGQPHGYTF | TGTGCCATTAGCCATGGACAACCCCATGGCTACACCTTC
NA | TRBJ2-1 | NA | TRBV7-9 | CATSIWSRVGYGDEQFF | TGTGCCACCAGCATATGGTCCAGGGTGGGCTACGGGGATGAGCAGTTCTTC
many | TRBJ2-7 | TRBD1 | TRBV29-1 | CSAFGQAYEQYF | TGCAGCGCCTTTGGACAGGCCTACGAGCAGTACTTC
NA | TRBJ1-2 | TRBD1 | TRBV12-3/TRBV12-4 | CASSLDRGDGYTF | TGTGCCAGCAGTTTGGACAGGGGGGATGGCTACACCTTC
NA | TRBJ2-2 | NA | TRBV20-1 | CSARRFGGSNTGELFF | TGCAGTGCTAGACGGTTCGGAGGGTCGAACACCGGGGAGCTGTTTTTT